Below are 17 T cell receptor beta chains sequenced from a single sample in a study of human T cells and chemical hapten exposure. Each CDR3 protein is one row after TCRdb ran MiXCR on the RACE reads. This sample yields 340,000 or so distinct CDR3 sequences, of which roughly 6.9% are seen a single time; 7.5% to 9% belongs to the top ten. Documented time point: patch test 1, 2 weeks after DPC sensitization. The treatment here: therapeutic diphenylcyclopropenone sensitization with weekly scalp DPC. The source was whole blood, collected in connection with sensitization to the hapten diphenylcyclopropenone (DPC). All receptors come from a young woman with alopecia areata. Some clones in this sample may be carry-over from other donors' samples.

This clonotype has more than one count but fewer than ten. The chain links TRBV6-5 to TRBJ1-1, with 10 bases lining up with TRBD1. V shed 6 bases and J 5 bases; nucleotides not matched to a gene: 6. CDR1 MNHEY and CDR2 SVGAGI come from the germline V gene. The CDR3 covers 14 residues. CDR3 loop: CASSRTGGWTEAFF. The CDR3 nucleotides are TGTGCCAGCAGCCGGACAGGGGGGTGGACTGAAGCTTTCTTT.

The J gene is TRBJ2-7, the V gene TRBV18; no firm D call. Between the trimmed V and J ends, which lost 2 bases and 3 bases, there was a span of 14 bases. Germline V CDR1 and CDR2: KGHSH, LQKENI. There are 15 residues in the CDR3. DNA for the CDR3: TGTGCCAGCTCACCAAGGGCTCTGGGCGGCTACGAGCAGTACTTC. Amino acid sequence: CASSPRALGGYEQYF.

This clonotype was counted ten times or more. V and J are TRBV6-5 and TRBJ2-3; perhaps D is TRBD1 or TRBD2 (5 bases each). This CDR3 region has 13 residues. Trimming took 11 bases from V and 1 from J, leaving 13 bases between them. Germline CDR1 reads MNHEY; CDR2 reads SVGAGI. This CDR3 reads CAGRDPRTDTQYF. In DNA, the CDR3 is TGTGCCGGTCGGGACCCTCGCACAGATACGCAGTATTTT.

This clonotype has a handful of counts. As DNA, the CDR3 is TGTGCCAGCAGTTTCAATAGCGGGGGGGCCGATGAGCAGTTCTTC. This translates into CASSFNSGGADEQFF. The V gene is TRBV27, the J gene TRBJ2-1, with TRBD2 matching 11 bases. This CDR3 region has 15 residues. V was pared by 3 bases and J by 8 bases, with 6 bases of the junction left unmatched. CDR1 is MNHEY, CDR2 SMNVEV, per germline (reference sequence).

This chain uses TRBV20-1 with TRBJ1-2; D not certain. Germline CDR1 reads DFQATT; CDR2 reads SNEGSKA (reference sequence). The CDR3 is 12 amino acids. V shed 4 bases and J shed 7 bases, with 13 bases lying between them. In nucleotides, the CDR3 is TGCAGTGCTACACGGCGGATTCGTGGCTACACCTTC. Its translation is CSATRRIRGYTF.

This clonotype was counted many times. The chain recombines TRBV28 with TRBJ2-7, with no clear D. CDR3 length: 11 amino acids. Trimming cost V 5 bases and J 3 bases, with 5 bases left between them. Per germline, CDR1 MDHEN and CDR2 SYDVKM. CDR3 sequence reads: CASSHFYEQYF. CDR3 nucleotide sequence: TGTGCCAGCAGTCACTTCTACGAGCAGTACTTC. Full variable domain (outside the CDR3, taken from reference TRBV28 and TRBJ2-7): DVKVTQSSRYLVKRTGEKVFLECVQDMDHENMFWYRQDPGLGLRLIYFSYDVKMKEKGDIPEGYSVSREKKERFSLILESASTNQTSMYLCASSHFYEQYFGPGTRLTVT.

In its sample, this clonotype was seen a few times. The genes are TRBV12-3 or TRBV12-4 and TRBJ1-1, with D unresolved. Trimming shortened V by 3 bases and J by 6 bases, and 14 bases separated the two germline ends. The CDR3 is made up of 14 amino acids. The CDR3 DNA reads as TGTGCCAGCAGTTTTGGGAGTCCCCGGGCTGAAGCTTTCTTT. It encodes CASSFGSPRAEAFF.

The chain employs TRBV19 and TRBJ2-3, with a possible D match to TRBD1 (6 bases). This CDR3 has 15 amino acids. V dropped 5 bases and J dropped 5 bases, with 17 bases sitting between them. CDR1 LNHDA and CDR2 SQIVND come from the germline V gene (reference sequence). CDR3 sequence (DNA): TGTGCCAGTAGTCGAACACAGGGTGGGGGAGATACGCAGTATTTT. Protein: CASSRTQGGGDTQYF.

V and J are TRBV6-2 or TRBV6-3 and TRBJ1-6; 7 bases are a match to TRBD1. CDR1 and CDR2 (germline): MNHEY, SVGEGT. This CDR3 comprises 15 residues. V lost 5 bases, J lost 6 bases, and 7 bases stayed unmatched. In DNA, the CDR3 is TGTGCCAGCAGTCGCCCCAGGGGGTCTAATTCACCCCTCCACTTT. Translating gives CASSRPRGSNSPLHF.

The table lists this clonotype with a few counts. The chain recombines TRBV18 with TRBJ2-1; 10 bases are shared with TRBD2. V lost 0 bases and J lost 2; bases outside the gene matches: 1. The CDR3 has 16 amino acids. CDR1 is KGHSH and CDR2 is LQKENI in the germline V gene. The CDR3 loop is CASSPPGLAAYNEQFF. CDR3 nucleotide sequence: TGTGCCAGCTCACCACCCGGACTAGCGGCCTACAATGAGCAGTTCTTC.

V and J are TRBV2 and TRBJ1-2; 9 bases fit TRBD1. The CDR3 extends over 14 amino acids. The germline V gene encodes CDR1 SNHLY and CDR2 FYNNEI. Trimming took 6 bases from V and 4 from J; bases not matched to a gene: 6. The CDR3 DNA reads as TGTGCCAGCAGGGAGGGGACAGGGACCTATGGCTACACCTTC. It specifies CASREGTGTYGYTF.

Only a few counts were recorded for this clonotype. This chain links TRBV3-1 with TRBJ1-6; 7 bases are a match to TRBD1. Germline CDR1 and CDR2: LGHDT and YNNKEL (reference sequence). This CDR3 comprises 14 residues. V was pared by 2 bases and J by 11 bases, with 6 bases of the junction left unmatched. This CDR3 is CASSQQGGEAPLHF. The DNA for the CDR3 is TGTGCCAGCAGCCAACAGGGGGGAGAGGCACCCCTCCACTTT.

The chain employs TRBV20-1 and TRBJ1-2, with TRBD1 identical over 8 bases. This CDR3 is built from 13 residues. V was pared by 3 bases and J by 2 bases, with 2 bases of the junction left unmatched. CDR1 and CDR2 from the germline V gene are DFQATT and SNEGSKA (reference sequence). The CDR3 protein is CSARRDRNYGYTF. The CDR3 region has the DNA TGCAGTGCTAGGCGGGACAGGAACTATGGCTACACCTTC.

This clonotype was seen at least ten times. The rearrangement joins TRBV29-1 to TRBJ1-1; D is undetermined. CDR3 length equals 14 residues. CDR1 and CDR2 (germline): SQVTM, ANQGSEA. Trimming removed 3 bases at V and 4 bases at J, with 15 bases between. The CDR3: CSVDEVLGGTEAFF. The CDR3 nucleotides are TGCAGCGTTGATGAAGTTCTGGGTGGCACTGAAGCTTTCTTT.

This clonotype was counted between two and nine times. The gene calls are TRBV2 and TRBJ1-5; D is perhaps TRBD1 (5 bases). V lost 5 bases and J 8 bases, leaving 7 bases between the germline ends. Germline CDR1 is SNHLY and CDR2 is FYNNEI. The CDR3 extends over 11 amino acids. The CDR3 reads CASSQGKPQHF. Here the CDR3 DNA reads TGTGCCAGCAGTCAGGGAAAGCCCCAGCATTTT.

This clonotype was found many times. This sequence joins TRBV12-3 or TRBV12-4 and TRBJ2-3; a possible D gene is TRBD2 (5 bases). The length of the CDR3 is 14 residues. The germline V and J ends were trimmed by 7 bases and 3 bases, with 14 bases remaining between them. CDR3 protein: CASTTRAGTDTQYF. CDR3 sequence (DNA): TGTGCCAGCACCACGCGGGCTGGTACAGATACGCAGTATTTT.

In this sample, this clonotype turned up many times. The CDR3, as DNA: TGTGCCACCAGATCTCCAGCCATCGGGGAGCTGTTTTTT. This codes for CATRSPAIGELFF. The chain combines TRBV12-3 or TRBV12-4 with TRBJ2-2; unclear D gene. Trimming took off 10 bases at V and 7 bases at J, with 16 bases between the two ends. This CDR3 comprises 13 residues.